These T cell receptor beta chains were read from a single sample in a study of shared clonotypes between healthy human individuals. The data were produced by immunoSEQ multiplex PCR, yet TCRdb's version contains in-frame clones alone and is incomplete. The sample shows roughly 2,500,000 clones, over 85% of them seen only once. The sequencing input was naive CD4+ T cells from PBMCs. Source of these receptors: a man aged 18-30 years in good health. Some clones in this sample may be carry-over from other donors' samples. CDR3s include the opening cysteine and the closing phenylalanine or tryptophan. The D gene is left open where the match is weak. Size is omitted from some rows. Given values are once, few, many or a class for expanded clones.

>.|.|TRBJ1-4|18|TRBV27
TGTGCCAGCAGTCGTCCCTTCGGGGTATCTAGGGAAAATGAAAAACTGTTTTTT
CASSRPFGVSRENEKLFF
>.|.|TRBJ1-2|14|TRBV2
TGTGTCAGCATTGGGGACGGCGCGGCCTATGGCTACACCTTC
CVSIGDGAAYGYTF
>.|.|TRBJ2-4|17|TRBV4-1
TGCGCCAGCAGCCAAGAACCGGGGAACGGGGGAAAAAACATTCAGTACTTC
CASSQEPGNGGKNIQYF
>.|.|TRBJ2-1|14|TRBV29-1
TGCAGCGTTGGGGGGGCTAGGACGTACAATGAGCAGTTCTTC
CSVGGARTYNEQFF
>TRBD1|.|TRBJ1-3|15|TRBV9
TGTGCCAGCAGCGTAGAGACAGGGGGAGGAAACACCATATATTTT
CASSVETGGGNTIYF
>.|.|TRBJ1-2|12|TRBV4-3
TGCGCCAGCAGCCAAGAACACTATGGCTACACCTTC
CASSQEHYGYTF
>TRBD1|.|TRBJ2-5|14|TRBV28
TGTGCCAGCAGTTTACCAGGGGGAATTGAGACCCAGTACTTC
CASSLPGGIETQYF
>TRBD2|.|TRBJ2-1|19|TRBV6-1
TGTGCCAGCAGTGAATTAAGAGGACTAGCAGGCCTCACCTACAATGAGCAGTTCTTC
CASSELRGLAGLTYNEQFF
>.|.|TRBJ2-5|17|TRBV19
TGTGCCAGTAGTATCAACCGTCCGGTCAGTGCCCAAGAGACCCAGTACTTC
CASSINRPVSAQETQYF
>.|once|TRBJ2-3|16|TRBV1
TGCACCAGCAGCCAAGGGCTAGCGGGAGCGGTAGATACGCAGTATTTT
CTSSQGLAGAVDTQYF
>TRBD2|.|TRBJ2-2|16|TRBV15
TGTGCCACCAGCACCCGCACGGGGGGGCTTGGCGGGGAGCTGTTTTTT
CATSTRTGGLGGELFF
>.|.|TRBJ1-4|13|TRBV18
TGTGCCAGCTCACCAGCATCTAATGAAAAACTGTTTTTT
CASSPASNEKLFF
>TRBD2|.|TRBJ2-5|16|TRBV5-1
TGCGCCAGCAGCTCCCAACTAGCGGGAGCGTTGAAGACCCAGTACTTC
CASSSQLAGALKTQYF
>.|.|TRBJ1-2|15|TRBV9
TGTGCCAGCAGCACCCCCGATGGACGGTACTATGGCTACACCTTC
CASSTPDGRYYGYTF
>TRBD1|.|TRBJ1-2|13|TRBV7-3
TGTGCCAGCAGCTTAGACAGGGGCTATGGCTACACCTTC
CASSLDRGYGYTF
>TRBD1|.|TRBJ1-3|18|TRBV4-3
TGCGCCAGCAGCCAAGACCTACTTACAGGGGGAAGGCCCGCCACCATATATTTT
CASSQDLLTGGRPATIYF
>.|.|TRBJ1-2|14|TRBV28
TGTGCCAGCAGTCTTGGTGGGGGAGACTATGGCTACACCTTC
CASSLGGGDYGYTF
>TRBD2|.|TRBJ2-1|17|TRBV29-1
TGCAGCGTTGTTCCCAGCGGGAGGGCCCTGGTCCGCAATGAGCAGTTCTTC
CSVVPSGRALVRNEQFF
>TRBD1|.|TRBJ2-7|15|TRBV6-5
TGTGCCAGCAGTAAACCGGGACAGGGGGTCTACGAGCAGTACTTC
CASSKPGQGVYEQYF
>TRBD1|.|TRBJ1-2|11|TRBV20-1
TGCAGTGCTAGGACAGGGAGGGGCTACACCTTC
CSARTGRGYTF
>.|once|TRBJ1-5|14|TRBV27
TGTGCCAGCAGTTTTATGGGGGGAAATCAGCCCCAGCATTTT
CASSFMGGNQPQHF
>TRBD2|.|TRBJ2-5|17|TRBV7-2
TGTGCCAGCAGCCCGCGTCTGTACCGGGAGGGATTGGAGACCCAGTACTTC
CASSPRLYREGLETQYF
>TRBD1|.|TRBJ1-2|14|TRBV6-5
TGTGCCAGCAGTCCGGGACAGGGGCTTCCGGGCTACACCTTC
CASSPGQGLPGYTF
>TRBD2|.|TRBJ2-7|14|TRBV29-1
TGCAGCGTTGGAGGTAGCGGGACCTCCTACGAGCAGTACTTC
CSVGGSGTSYEQYF
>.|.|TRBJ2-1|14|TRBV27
TGTGCCAGCAGTCCTGGACAGAGGTCTGTTGAGCAGTTCTTC
CASSPGQRSVEQFF
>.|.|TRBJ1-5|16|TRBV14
TGTGCCAGCAGCCAAGATTGGGCCGTTAGCAATCAGCCCCAGCATTTT
CASSQDWAVSNQPQHF
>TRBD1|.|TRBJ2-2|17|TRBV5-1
TGCGCCAGCAGCTTGGAACCCGGGACAGGGGCCACCGGGGAGCTGTTTTTT
CASSLEPGTGATGELFF
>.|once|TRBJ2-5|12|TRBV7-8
TGTGCCAGCAGTTCTGGGGGGGAGACCCAGTACTTC
CASSSGGETQYF
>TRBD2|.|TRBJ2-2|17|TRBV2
TGTGCCAGCCGGCCACTAGCGGGATTTCGCGGCACCGGGGAGCTGTTTTTT
CASRPLAGFRGTGELFF
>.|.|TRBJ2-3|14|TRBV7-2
TGTGCCAGCAGCCTAGCCCCCGCCACAGATACGCAGTATTTT
CASSLAPATDTQYF
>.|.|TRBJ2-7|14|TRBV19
TGTGCCAGTAGTATTATGACAGATTCGGGCGAGCAGTACTTC
CASSIMTDSGEQYF
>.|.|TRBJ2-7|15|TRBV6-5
TGTGCCAGCAGTTCCCGGGACGGGAGTGGATACGAGCAGTACTTC
CASSSRDGSGYEQYF
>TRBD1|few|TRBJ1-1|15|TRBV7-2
TGTGCCAGCAGCAACGCGGGACAGCCTTCCCCTGAAGCTTTCTTT
CASSNAGQPSPEAFF
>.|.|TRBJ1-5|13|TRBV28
TGTGCCAGCAGAACACACCCAAATCAGCCCCAGCATTTT
CASRTHPNQPQHF
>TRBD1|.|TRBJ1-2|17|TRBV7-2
TGTGCCAGCAGCTTAGTACAGGGGGTACCGCCCGGCTATGGCTACACCTTC
CASSLVQGVPPGYGYTF
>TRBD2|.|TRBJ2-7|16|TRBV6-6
TGTGCCAGCAGTTACTCCTTTAGCGGGAGGACCTACGAGCAGTACTTC
CASSYSFSGRTYEQYF
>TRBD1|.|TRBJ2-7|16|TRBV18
TGTGCCAGCTCACCGCTGGGGACAGATTCTACCTACGAGCAGTACTTC
CASSPLGTDSTYEQYF
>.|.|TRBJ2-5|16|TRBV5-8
TGTGCCAGCAGCTTAACAGGAGGAGGGGGCCAAGAGACCCAGTACTTC
CASSLTGGGGQETQYF